The rows below give T cell receptor beta chains drawn from one sample of a study of OX40 agonist ivuxolimab in advanced cancers. Libraries were prepared by immunoSEQ multiplex PCR; TCRdb keeps only in-frame clonotypes and omits some of them. The sample carries about 27,000 clones, 85% recorded once. The material sequenced was CD4+ or CD8+ T cells sorted from blood, taken in a trial of the OX40 agonist ivuxolimab. The receptors originated from an adult with an advanced solid tumor such as melanoma, head and neck, liver or kidney cancer. The CDR3 runs from the conserved cysteine through the conserved F or W. The D gene is left open where the match is weak. Size tells how often a clone was seen (once, few, many) or the class of an expanded clone, and some rows leave it out.

V gene	D gene	J gene	CDR3 length	clone size	CDR3 DNA	CDR3 protein
TRBV6-5	TRBD2	TRBJ2-1	15	-	TGTGCCAGCAGTTACCCAAGGTCGGGGGGGAATGAGCAGTTCTTC	CASSYPRSGGNEQFF
TRBV9	TRBD1	TRBJ1-1	15	-	TGTGCCAGCAGCGTAGTGGGGACAGGGGGGACTGAAGCTTTCTTT	CASSVVGTGGTEAFF
TRBV5-6	TRBD2	TRBJ2-7	15	-	TGTGCCAGCAACCAATGGGGGGGAGGGCGTAGTGAGCAGTACTTC	CASNQWGGGRSEQYF
TRBV9	-	TRBJ2-2	15	once	TGTGCCAGCAGCGTAGATAGGACGGACACCGGGGAGCTGTTTTTT	CASSVDRTDTGELFF
TRBV28	-	TRBJ1-5	14	many	TGTGCCAGCAGTCCCTTTCGCACGGGGCAGCCCCAGCATTTT	CASSPFRTGQPQHF
TRBV5-6	-	TRBJ1-6	11	few	TGTGCCAGCAGCTTTAATTCACCCCTCCACTTT	CASSFNSPLHF
TRBV10-3	-	TRBJ1-6	14	-	TGTGCCATCAGGGAGAGGGGGGAGAATTCACCCCTCCACTTT	CAIRERGENSPLHF
TRBV25-1	-	TRBJ1-5	14	-	TGTGCCAGCAGTGAGTACAGGAGCAATCAGCCCCAGCATTTT	CASSEYRSNQPQHF
TRBV28	-	TRBJ1-3	15	-	TGTGCCAGCACCGAAAAGTGGGTTTATGGAAACACCATATATTTT	CASTEKWVYGNTIYF
TRBV19	-	TRBJ2-7	13	-	TGTGCCAGTAGTATAAAACAGTCCTACGAGCAGTACTTC	CASSIKQSYEQYF
TRBV5-4	-	TRBJ1-3	14	-	TGTGCCAGCAGCTTGACAGGGTCAGGGGACACCATATATTTT	CASSLTGSGDTIYF
TRBV7-2	-	TRBJ1-2	13	-	TGTGCCAGCAGCCCCATGACAGGATATGGCTACACCTTC	CASSPMTGYGYTF
TRBV7-2	TRBD2	TRBJ2-7	15	-	TGTGCCAGCAGCCTCGTGGCTAGCGGGGCCTACGAGCAGTACTTC	CASSLVASGAYEQYF
TRBV9	TRBD2	TRBJ2-7	14	-	TGTGCCAGCAGCGTAGCCCCGGGACTAGACGAGCAGTACTTC	CASSVAPGLDEQYF
TRBV19	-	TRBJ1-2	12	-	TGTGCCAGTAGTATAGGATCCAATGGCTACACCTTC	CASSIGSNGYTF
TRBV19	-	TRBJ1-5	16	few	TGTGCCAGTAGTACCGAGATGGACAGTGGCAATCAGCCCCAGCATTTT	CASSTEMDSGNQPQHF
TRBV5-5	-	TRBJ2-7	15	-	TGTGCCAGCAGCGGAATCGGGCCCTCCCCCTACGAGCAGTACTTC	CASSGIGPSPYEQYF
TRBV25-1	-	TRBJ1-5	12	-	TGTGCCAGCAGTGGAGGCAATCAGCCCCAGCATTTT	CASSGGNQPQHF
TRBV6-5	-	TRBJ1-1	15	-	TGTGCCAGCAGTTACTCGGCTCGGAGGGACACTGAAGCTTTCTTT	CASSYSARRDTEAFF
TRBV19	TRBD1	TRBJ1-2	15	-	TGTGCCAGTACCATAATACAGGGGGCCGCCTATGGCTACACCTTC	CASTIIQGAAYGYTF
TRBV7-3	TRBD2	TRBJ2-3	15	-	TGTGCCAGCAGCTTGACTAGCGGGCCGGGTGATACGCAGTATTTT	CASSLTSGPGDTQYF
TRBV10-3	TRBD1	TRBJ2-7	12	-	TGTGCCATCAGTGGGGACAGCTACGAGCAGTACTTC	CAISGDSYEQYF
TRBV9	-	TRBJ2-6	18	-	TGTGCCAGCAGCGTAGCTAGGGGGATAAGCCTGGGGGCCAACGTCCTGACTTTC	CASSVARGISLGANVLTF
TRBV14	TRBD2	TRBJ2-2	18	-	TGTGCCAGCAGCCAAGAAATTTTGGCGCCGGGGGGCACCGGGGAGCTGTTTTTT	CASSQEILAPGGTGELFF
TRBV28	-	TRBJ2-2	15	-	TGTGCCAGCAGTTTGAGAGGGCCGACCGCCGGGGAGCTGTTTTTT	CASSLRGPTAGELFF
TRBV11-2	TRBD1	TRBJ1-2	15	-	TGTGCCAGCAGCTCTACAGGGGGCCTTGACTATGGCTACACCTTC	CASSSTGGLDYGYTF
TRBV5-1	-	TRBJ1-2	13	-	TGCGCCAGCAGCTTGGCAGGGGCTGATGGCTACACCTTC	CASSLAGADGYTF
TRBV2	-	TRBJ1-5	16	-	TGTGCCAGCACCGCGGCAGGGTCATATAGCAATCAGCCCCAGCATTTT	CASTAAGSYSNQPQHF
TRBV27	-	TRBJ1-4	16	-	TGTGCCAGCAGCCTCGCTCGGACACTAAATAATGAAAAACTGTTTTTT	CASSLARTLNNEKLFF
TRBV4-1	-	TRBJ2-1	13	-	TGCGCCAGCAGCCAAGTTTTCTACAATGAGCAGTTCTTC	CASSQVFYNEQFF
TRBV4-2	TRBD1	TRBJ2-7	14	-	TGTGCCAGCAGCCAAGAGGGACAGGGCTACGAGCAGTACTTC	CASSQEGQGYEQYF
TRBV30	TRBD2	TRBJ2-1	16	-	TGTGCCTGGAGATCGGGACTAGCGGGGTCCTACAATGAGCAGTTCTTC	CAWRSGLAGSYNEQFF
TRBV11-3	-	TRBJ2-2	14	-	TGTGCCAGCAGCCCCGGCAGAAACACCGGGGAGCTGTTTTTT	CASSPGRNTGELFF
TRBV7-8	TRBD1	TRBJ1-3	18	-	TGTGCCAGCATTGGTCACAGTCCGGGACAGGGCTCTGGAAACACCATATATTTT	CASIGHSPGQGSGNTIYF
TRBV12-2	-	TRBJ2-1	16	-	TGTGCAAGTCGCTTCCACACGGGGAGCTCCTACAATGAGCAGTTCTTC	CASRFHTGSSYNEQFF
TRBV4-3	TRBD1	TRBJ2-2	15	-	TGCGCCAGCAGCCCAGACAGGGGTTGGTCCGGGGAGCTGTTTTTT	CASSPDRGWSGELFF
TRBV25-1	-	TRBJ1-2	12	-	TGTGCCAGCAGAGGGTCTAACTATGGCTACACCTTC	CASRGSNYGYTF
TRBV28	-	TRBJ1-1	13	-	TGTGCCAGCAGTTTAAGTTATGACCTTGAAGCTTTCTTT	CASSLSYDLEAFF
TRBV18	TRBD2	TRBJ2-3	17	-	TGTGCCAGCTCACCATCCCTCGGCGGGGGGCCCACAGATACGCAGTATTTT	CASSPSLGGGPTDTQYF
TRBV28	TRBD1	TRBJ1-3	19	-	TGTGCCAGCAGTCCAAGGGTCCCGACAGGGGGCGCGACTGGAAACACCATATATTTT	CASSPRVPTGGATGNTIYF